This TCR beta chain came from a study of early T cells in non-severe SARS-CoV-2 infection. Each single cDNA molecule received a unique molecular identifier. TCRdb fed the 5' RACE reads into MiXCR, producing one record per CDR3 protein. The data contain tens of thousands of distinct CDR3 sequences, over 9% of them seen just once; the ten biggest clones take up around 4.3%. After removal of 7 bases from V and 8 bases from J, the junction contained 7 bases not matched to a gene. CDR1 and CDR2 from the germline V gene are SQVTM and ANQGSEA. The CDR3 contains 12 residues. Notes on the study in general: Using VDJdb, the matching emphasized anti-spike CD8 responses while missing private and CD4 specificities.

Comment on this clonotype: What it recognizes is unknown.

The chain recombines TRBV29-1 with TRBJ1-2, with TRBD1 matching over 10 bases. Sequencing was done on a sample of whole blood. The TCR originated in an adult who was a healthcare worker with PCR-confirmed SARS-CoV-2 infection or an uninfected control (not recorded which). The CDR3: CSALTGGYGYTF. The CDR3 region has the DNA TGCAGCGCCCTGACAGGGGGCTACGGCTACACCTTC.